This TCR beta chain originates from a study of blood T cells in healthy people across ages. The study's findings and limits: Unsorted PBMC input precluded a conclusive naive versus antigen-experienced comparison.

Regarding this clonotype: Its matching antigen is unknown.

A second PCR of about 6 to 12 cycles used a sample-barcoded 5' primer and a J-beta primer mix. Each TCR beta cDNA got a 12-nucleotide random molecular identifier. TCRdb reanalysed the 5' RACE reads using MiXCR and keeps one entry per CDR3 protein. Among some 880,000 distinct CDR3 sequences listed, approximately 35% were seen once. This TCR came from a man aged 18 to 30 in good health. The source material was blood.

This CDR3 reads CASGQVYQPQHF. The CDR3 DNA is TGTGCCAGCGGACAGGTTTATCAGCCCCAGCATTTT. The gene calls are TRBV6-2 or TRBV6-3 and TRBJ1-5; 7 bases are shared with TRBD1. Germline CDR1 and CDR2: MNHEY and SVGEGT. V shed 8 bases, J shed 5 bases, and the junction held 3 bases outside the gene matches. The CDR3 extends over 12 amino acids.